The 8 T cell receptor beta chains below were found in one sample sequenced in a study of T cell responses to AZD1222 COVID-19 vaccine. TCRdb keeps only in-frame clones here, not all; method: immunoSEQ multiplex PCR. The table lists tens of thousands of clones, 83% of them singletons. Sequencing used peripheral blood, obtained 28 days after the second AZD1222 dose. The receptors derive from an adult who received the AZD1222 COVID-19 vaccine.

The chain recombines TRBV19 with TRBJ1-1; the D is unclear. Per the germline V gene, CDR1 is LNHDA and CDR2 is SQIVND (reference sequence). The CDR3 covers 14 residues. With 0 bases removed from V and 1 base from J, the gap between germline ends came to 6 bases. The CDR3 sequence is CASSIDAGNTEAFF. The CDR3 DNA reads as TGTGCCAGTAGTATAGATGCCGGGAACACTGAAGCTTTCTTT.

This clone was detected only once. CDR3 amino acids: CASSLAAGGRETQYF. The CDR3 DNA is TGTGCCAGCAGCTTGGCGGCAGGGGGTAGAGAGACCCAGTACTTC. The chain has TRBV5-6 and TRBJ2-5; 7 bases align to TRBD1. Trimming removed 0 bases from V and 4 bases from J; junction bases left unmatched: 6. Germline-derived CDR1 and CDR2 are SGHDT and YYEEEE. The CDR3 sequence is 15 residues long. Together with reference TRBV5-6 and TRBJ2-5, the CDR3 gives the full variable domain: DAGVTQSPTHLIKTRGQQVTLRCSPKSGHDTVSWYQQALGQGPQFIFQYYEEEERQRGNFPDRFSGHQFPNYSSELNVNALLLGDSALYLCASSLAAGGRETQYFGPGTRLLVL.

This clone showed up just once. This chain links TRBV30 with TRBJ2-7; perhaps TRBD2 as D (7 bases). CDR3 size: 14 residues. Germline-derived CDR1 and CDR2 are GTSNPN and SVGIG (reference sequence). V gave up 0 bases and J gave up 4 bases, with 13 bases separating them. The CDR3 DNA reads as TGTGCCTGGAGTGTGGGGGGGGCGGCGTACGAGCAGTACTTC. It specifies CAWSVGGAAYEQYF. The complete variable domain, with remaining parts taken from reference TRBV30 and TRBJ2-7, reads SQTIHQWPATLVQPVGSPLSLECTVEGTSNPNLYWYRQAAGRGLQLLFYSVGIGQISSEVPQNLSASRPQDRQFILSSKKLLLSDSGFYLCAWSVGGAAYEQYFGPGTRLTVT.

The CDR3, as DNA: TGTGCCAGCAGTGACTCGGGGGGCGTCGGCACTGAAGCTTTCTTT. Translation: CASSDSGGVGTEAFF. The chain uses TRBV6-4 and TRBJ1-1, with a possible D match to TRBD1 (6 bases). Trimming took 0 bases from V and 4 from J, leaving 12 bases between them. Germline V lookup: CDR1 MRHNA, CDR2 SNTAGT. The CDR3 has 15 residues.

The rearrangement joins TRBV4-2 to TRBJ1-6; the match to TRBD1 covers 11 bases. With V trimmed by 0 bases and J by 14 bases, 9 bases remained unmatched. The CDR3 spans 16 residues. The germline gives CDR1 LGHNA, CDR2 YNFKEQ. CDR3: CASSQDLGQGVITLHF. Here the CDR3 DNA reads TGTGCCAGCAGCCAAGACTTGGGACAGGGGGTCATCACCCTCCACTTT.

The rearrangement uses TRBV5-1 and TRBJ2-1; TRBD1 matches 7 bases. The CDR3 runs 14 residues. V shed 6 bases, J shed 5 bases, and the junction held 8 bases outside the gene matches. Per germline, CDR1 SGHRS and CDR2 YFSETQ. The chain's CDR3 is CASTRTGDNNEQFF. The CDR3 bases are TGCGCCAGCACCAGGACAGGCGATAACAATGAGCAGTTCTTC.

The V call is TRBV10-3, the J call TRBJ2-1; D gene unclear. This CDR3 spans 16 amino acids. Trimming removed 2 bases from V and 5 bases from J, with 16 bases in between. Germline V gene lookup returns CDR1 ENHRY and CDR2 SYGVKD. CDR3 nucleotides: TGTGCCATCAGTGAGATGGGAAGGGCGCGAAACAATGAGCAGTTCTTC. It encodes CAISEMGRARNNEQFF.

The rearrangement uses TRBV6-5 and TRBJ1-1; a possible D gene is TRBD1 (5 bases). The CDR3 totals 15 residues. The germline CDR1 and CDR2 sequences are MNHEY and SVGAGI. With 5 bases removed from V and 6 bases from J, the gap between germline ends came to 19 bases. As DNA, the CDR3 is TGTGCCAGCAGTAACCTCGACGGGGCGAGTTCTGAAGCTTTCTTT. It codes for CASSNLDGASSEAFF.